What follows are 13 T cell receptor beta chains derived from one specimen sequenced in a study of human T cells and chemical hapten exposure. Time point here: patch test 2, 6 weeks after DPC sensitization. Noted treatment: therapeutic diphenylcyclopropenone sensitization with weekly scalp DPC. Each CDR3 protein is one row after TCRdb ran MiXCR on the RACE reads. The sample yields about 40,000 distinct CDR3 sequences, roughly 3.3% seen once. The sequences come from whole blood, collected in connection with sensitization to the hapten diphenylcyclopropenone (DPC). These receptors originate from a man between 35 and 55 years old with alopecia areata. Some clones in this sample may be carry-over from other donors' samples.

This clonotype was seen at least ten times. The genes are TRBV4-1 and TRBJ1-4; TRBD1 is a possible D gene (5 bases). The germline CDR1 and CDR2 sequences are MGHRA and YSYEKL. The CDR3 extends over 14 amino acids. The V and J ends lost 0 bases and 7 bases respectively, with 9 bases between them. The CDR3: CASSQDTGREKLFF. DNA for the CDR3: TGCGCCAGCAGCCAAGATACAGGCCGTGAAAAACTGTTTTTT.

In its sample, this clonotype was seen many times. This chain joins TRBV28 and TRBJ1-5, with D maybe TRBD1 (5 bases). V was shortened by 5 bases and J by 6 bases, with 17 bases between the two germline ends. The CDR3 is 15 amino acids. Germline V gene data show CDR1 as MDHEN and CDR2 as SYDVKM. The CDR3: CASSPSRGSGQPQHF. CDR3 coding DNA: TGTGCCAGCAGTCCTTCCCGGGGCTCTGGTCAGCCCCAGCATTTT.

About this clonotype itself: At one boundary the junction diverges from the germline segment, which might be a read error. The V and J genes are TRBV27 and TRBJ2-2; D is possibly TRBD2 (5 bases). Germline loops: CDR1 MNHEY, CDR2 SMNVEV (reference sequence). The CDR3 is 15 amino acids. This CDR3 reads CDSSLASGGTGELFF. DNA for the CDR3: TGTGACAGCAGTTTAGCCAGCGGCGGCACCGGGGAGCTGTTTTTT.

In this sample, this clonotype turned up many times. The genes are TRBV7-9 and TRBJ2-7; 13 bases are a match to TRBD2. The trim removed 5 bases at V and 5 bases at J, leaving 3 bases unmatched. The CDR3 has 14 residues. CDR1 and CDR2 (germline): SEHNR, FQNEAQ (reference sequence). CDR3 DNA: TGTGCCAGCAGCACTAGCGGGAGGGCTAACGAGCAGTACTTC. It is translated as CASSTSGRANEQYF.

There are many counts of this clonotype. The chain joins TRBV29-1 to TRBJ2-5, with 12 bases lining up with TRBD2. The V gene's germline CDR1 is SQVTM and CDR2 ANQGSEA. The trim removed 8 bases at V and 4 bases at J, leaving 8 bases unmatched. The CDR3 runs 14 residues. As DNA, the CDR3 is TGCAGCATAGCGCCGGGACTAGCGGGAGAGACCCAGTACTTC. This codes for CSIAPGLAGETQYF.

The chain employs TRBV5-4 and TRBJ2-2; unclear D gene. Trimming pared 2 bases from V and 0 bases from J, leaving 11 bases between. The germline V gene encodes CDR1 SGHNT and CDR2 YYREEE (reference sequence). This CDR3 contains 16 residues. The CDR3 DNA reads as TGTGCCAGCAGCTTTAAGTGGGGTTCGAACACCGGGGAGCTGTTTTTT. It translates to CASSFKWGSNTGELFF.

This clonotype was seen ten or more times. The genes are TRBV28 and TRBJ1-2, with D unclear. Germline CDR1 is MDHEN and CDR2 is SYDVKM. This CDR3 region has 14 residues. V gave up 3 bases and J gave up 4 bases, with 12 bases separating them. CDR3 in DNA: TGTGCCAGCAGTTTGTCGCAGAAACTCTATGGCTACACCTTC. Translated, it gives CASSLSQKLYGYTF.

This clonotype came up many times. The genes are TRBV30 and TRBJ2-1, with D uncertain. From germline, CDR1 is GTSNPN and CDR2 SVGIG (reference sequence). The CDR3 consists of 11 residues. V gave up 1 base and J gave up 8 bases, with 6 bases separating them. CDR3 DNA: TGTGCCTGGAGTGCTGGGGATGAGCAGTTCTTC. Translation gives CAWSAGDEQFF.

This clonotype was picked up a small number of times. The chain uses TRBV7-2 and TRBJ1-2, with unresolved D. The CDR3 spans 15 residues. Germline CDR1 is SGHTA and CDR2 is FQGNSA. Deletions cut 2 bases from V and 0 bases from J, with 10 bases between. The CDR3 spells CASSLRPNANYGYTF. DNA for the CDR3: TGTGCCAGCAGCTTAAGGCCAAACGCTAACTATGGCTACACCTTC.

At least ten counts were recorded for this clonotype. The chain has TRBV18 and TRBJ2-7, with 7 bases fitting TRBD2. CDR1 and CDR2 from the germline V gene are KGHSH and LQKENI. V was clipped by 6 bases and J by 2 bases; unmatched bases: 7. The CDR3 has 14 residues. In DNA form, the CDR3 reads TGTGCCAGCTCGACGGAGCGGGGTACCTACGAGCAGTACTTC. Its protein product is CASSTERGTYEQYF. Using reference TRBV18 and TRBJ2-7 for the parts outside the CDR3, the full variable domain is NAGVMQNPRHLVRRRGQEARLRCSPMKGHSHVYWYRQLPEEGLKFMVYLQKENIIDESGMPKERFSAEFPKEGPSILRIQQVVRGDSAAYFCASSTERGTYEQYFGPGTRLTVT.

This clonotype was counted many times. This chain joins TRBV20-1 and TRBJ2-4; TRBD2 matches 8 bases. CDR1 and CDR2 from the germline V gene are DFQATT and SNEGSKA (reference sequence). The CDR3 runs 14 residues. The V segment lost 0 bases and the J segment 8 bases; nucleotides outside the gene matches: 6. The CDR3 loop reads CSARDSRGGDIQYF. The DNA for the CDR3 is TGCAGTGCTAGAGATAGCCGGGGGGGGGACATTCAGTACTTC.

This clonotype has ten or more counts. This sequence joins TRBV20-1 and TRBJ2-3, with D hard to call. The V gene lost 7 bases and the J gene lost 6 bases, with 11 bases spanning the gap. In germline, CDR1 is DFQATT, CDR2 SNEGSKA (reference sequence). The CDR3 loop spans 11 amino acids. This CDR3 reads CSGKAADTQYF. The CDR3 coding sequence is TGCAGTGGAAAGGCCGCGGATACGCAGTATTTT.

This clonotype was counted ten times or more. The rearrangement links TRBV20-1 to TRBJ1-3; 7 bases line up with TRBD1. This CDR3 comprises 16 residues. Germline V gene sequence: CDR1 DFQATT, CDR2 SNEGSKA (reference sequence). V dropped 0 bases and J dropped 6; count of bases not matched to a gene: 11. The CDR3 nucleotides are TGCAGTGCTAGAGATCTTCTCGGCAGGGGGGAAAACACCATATATTTT. Residues: CSARDLLGRGENTIYF.